One sample yielded the 10 T cell receptor beta chains listed below, sequenced in a study of patients and donors after allogeneic stem cell transplantation. TCRdb redid the calling of the RT-PCR reads with MiXCR, one entry per CDR3 protein. The sample includes about 410,000 distinct CDR3 sequences, 16% of them seen just once. Source material: blood, either unsorted or a sorted T cell fraction (not recorded which). Receptors originate from a human donor who was either an allogeneic HSCT recipient or a stem cell or donor lymphocyte infusion donor (not recorded which). It is not recorded whose cells these are; they may come from a transplant donor.

The rearrangement uses TRBV20-1 and TRBJ2-1; the D gene is possibly TRBD2 (6 bases). The V end lost 6 bases, the J end lost 0 bases, and 15 bases lay between the germline ends. The CDR3 extends over 15 amino acids. CDR1 DFQATT and CDR2 SNEGSKA come from the germline V gene (reference sequence). CDR3: CSARPGVSSYNEQFF. The CDR3 DNA reads as TGCAGTGCCCGACCGGGGGTCAGCTCCTACAATGAGCAGTTCTTC.

This clonotype was counted between two and nine times. V gene TRBV6-5 combines with J gene TRBJ1-5; D gene unclear. Germline assignment: CDR1 MNHEY and CDR2 SVGAGI. The CDR3 spans 15 residues. The V end lost 2 bases, the J end lost 0 bases, and 8 bases lay between the germline ends. For the CDR3, the DNA is TGTGCCAGCAGTTACGGGGTAAATAGCAATCAGCCCCAGCATTTT. Translating gives CASSYGVNSNQPQHF.

The sample holds a few counts of this clonotype. This chain links TRBV9 with TRBJ2-3, with TRBD2 matching over 11 bases. The CDR3 extends over 15 amino acids. With 4 bases clipped from V and 4 bases from J, the junction kept 5 bases outside the gene matches. In germline, CDR1 is SGDLS, CDR2 YYNGEE. CDR3 sequence reads: CASSPPLAGADTQYF. CDR3 DNA: TGTGCCAGCAGCCCCCCACTAGCGGGAGCAGATACGCAGTATTTT.

In its sample, this clonotype was seen many times. The chain carries TRBV12-3 or TRBV12-4 and TRBJ1-5; TRBD1 matches at 10 bases. The CDR3 extends over 14 amino acids. V lost 7 bases and J lost 3; bases outside the gene matches: 3. The CDR3 sequence: CASTRQGANQPQHF. CDR3 nucleotide sequence: TGTGCCAGCACTAGACAGGGGGCCAATCAGCCCCAGCATTTT.

This clonotype was observed many times. The chain uses TRBV9 and TRBJ2-1; 8 bases map to TRBD2. After removal of 3 bases from V and 3 bases from J, the junction contained 5 bases not matched to a gene. The CDR3 sequence is 15 residues long. CDR1 is SGDLS and CDR2 is YYNGEE in the germline V gene. DNA of the CDR3: TGTGCCAGCAGCGCCTTAGCGGGACGCTACAATGAGCAGTTCTTC. Translation gives CASSALAGRYNEQFF.

At least ten counts were recorded for this clonotype. This chain links TRBV29-1 with TRBJ2-3; 8 bases agree with TRBD1. The CDR3 consists of 15 residues. Unmatched junction bases numbered 9, after V lost 7 bases and J lost 0 bases. CDR1 SQVTM and CDR2 ANQGSEA come from the germline V gene. CDR3 residues: CSALGDRLSTDTQYF. CDR3 sequence (DNA): TGCAGCGCATTGGGGGACAGGCTTAGCACAGATACGCAGTATTTT.

The rearrangement joins TRBV9 to TRBJ2-1; TRBD1 aligns across 8 bases. Trimming took 3 bases from V and 8 from J; bases not matched to a gene: 10. CDR1 and CDR2 (germline): SGDLS, YYNGEE. The CDR3 has 15 residues. The CDR3 region has the DNA TGTGCCAGCAGCGAACTGACAGGGGTTGGGGATGAGCAGTTCTTC. It is translated as CASSELTGVGDEQFF.

The rearrangement links TRBV24-1 to TRBJ2-2; D is unclear. The V end was cut by 5 bases, the J end by 4 bases, with 13 bases between. CDR1 is KGHDR and CDR2 is SFDVKD in the germline V gene. This CDR3 comprises 15 residues. CDR3 sequence (DNA): TGTGCCACCAGTGTTAGGCTTCACGGCACCGGGGAGCTGTTTTTT. It translates to CATSVRLHGTGELFF.

The V and J genes are TRBV14 and TRBJ1-2, with D possibly TRBD1 on 5 matching bases. The CDR3 extends over 15 amino acids. Trimming stripped 4 bases from V and 12 bases from J, with 24 bases between. The germline CDR1 and CDR2 sequences are SGHDN and FVKESK. The CDR3 is CASSPAPGTSGGDTF. Here the CDR3 DNA reads TGTGCCAGCAGCCCCGCACCTGGGACCTCCGGGGGAGACACCTTC.

The J gene is TRBJ1-2, the V gene TRBV5-5; 11 nucleotides agree with TRBD1. Germline CDR1 and CDR2: SGHKS and YYEKEE (reference sequence). J was trimmed by 0 bases and V by 4 bases; bases with no gene match: 5. CDR3 size: 16 residues. This chain's CDR3 is CASSKGTGGPNYGYTF. The CDR3 nucleotides are TGTGCCAGCAGCAAAGGGACAGGGGGACCTAACTATGGCTACACCTTC. Variable domain in full (rest from reference TRBV5-5 and TRBJ1-2): DAGVTQSPTHLIKTRGQQVTLRCSPISGHKSVSWYQQVLGQGPQFIFQYYEKEERGRGNFPDRFSARQFPNYSSELNVNALLLGDSALYLCASSKGTGGPNYGYTFGSGTRLTVV.